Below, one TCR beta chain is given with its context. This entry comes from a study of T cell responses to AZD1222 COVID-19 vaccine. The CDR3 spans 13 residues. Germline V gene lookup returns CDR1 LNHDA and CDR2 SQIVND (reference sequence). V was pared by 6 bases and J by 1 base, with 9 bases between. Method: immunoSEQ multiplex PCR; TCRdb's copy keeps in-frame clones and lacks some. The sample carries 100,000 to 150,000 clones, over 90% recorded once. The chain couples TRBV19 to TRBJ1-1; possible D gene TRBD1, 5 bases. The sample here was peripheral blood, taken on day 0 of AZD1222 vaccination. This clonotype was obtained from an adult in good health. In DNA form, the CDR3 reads TGTGCCAGTAGATTGACAGAGAACACTGAAGCTTTCTTT. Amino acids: CASRLTENTEAFF.